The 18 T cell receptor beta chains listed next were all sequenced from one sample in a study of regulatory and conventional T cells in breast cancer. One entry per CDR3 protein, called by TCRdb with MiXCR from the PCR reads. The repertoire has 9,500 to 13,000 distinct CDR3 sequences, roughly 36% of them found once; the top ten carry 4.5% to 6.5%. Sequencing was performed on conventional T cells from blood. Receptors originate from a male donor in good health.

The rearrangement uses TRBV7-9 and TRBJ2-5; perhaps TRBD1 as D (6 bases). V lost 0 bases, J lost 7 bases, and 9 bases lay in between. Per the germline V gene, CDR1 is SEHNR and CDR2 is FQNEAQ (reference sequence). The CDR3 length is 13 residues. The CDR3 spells CASSLASTGTQYF. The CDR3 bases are TGTGCCAGCAGCTTAGCGTCGACAGGGACCCAGTACTTC.

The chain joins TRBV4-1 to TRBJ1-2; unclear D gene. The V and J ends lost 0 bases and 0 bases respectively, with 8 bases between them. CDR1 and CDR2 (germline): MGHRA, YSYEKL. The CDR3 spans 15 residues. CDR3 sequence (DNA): TGCGCCAGCAGCCAAGATCAGACGGCTAACTATGGCTACACCTTC. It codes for CASSQDQTANYGYTF.

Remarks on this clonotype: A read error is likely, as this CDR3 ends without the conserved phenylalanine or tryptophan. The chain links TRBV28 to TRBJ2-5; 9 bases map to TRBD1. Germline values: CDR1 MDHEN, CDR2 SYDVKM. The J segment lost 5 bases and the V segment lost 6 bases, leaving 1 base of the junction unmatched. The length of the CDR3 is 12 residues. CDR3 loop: CASRQGAETQYL. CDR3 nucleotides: TGTGCCAGCAGACAGGGGGCGGAGACCCAGTACCTC.

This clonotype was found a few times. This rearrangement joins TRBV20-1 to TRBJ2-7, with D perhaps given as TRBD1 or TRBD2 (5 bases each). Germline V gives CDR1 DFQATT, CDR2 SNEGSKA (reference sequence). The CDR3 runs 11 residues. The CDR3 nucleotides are TGCAGACTAGGGGTGGGGGACGAGCAGTACTTC. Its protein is CRLGVGDEQYF.

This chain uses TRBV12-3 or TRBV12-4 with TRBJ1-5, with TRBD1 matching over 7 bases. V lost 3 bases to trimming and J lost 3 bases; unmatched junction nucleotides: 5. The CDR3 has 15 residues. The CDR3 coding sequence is TGTGCCAGCAGTTTTGGGGGACAGAACAATCAGCCCCAGCATTTT. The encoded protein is CASSFGGQNNQPQHF.

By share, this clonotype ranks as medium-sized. The CDR3 nucleotides read TGCGCCAGCAGCCAAGGGGTAGGGCAGACTTATGGCTACACCTTC. Its protein is CASSQGVGQTYGYTF. The V gene is TRBV4-3, the J gene TRBJ1-2; D uncertain. The V end was cut by 1 base, the J end by 5 bases, with 14 bases between. CDR1 is LGHNA and CDR2 is YSLEER in the germline V gene. The CDR3 covers 15 residues.

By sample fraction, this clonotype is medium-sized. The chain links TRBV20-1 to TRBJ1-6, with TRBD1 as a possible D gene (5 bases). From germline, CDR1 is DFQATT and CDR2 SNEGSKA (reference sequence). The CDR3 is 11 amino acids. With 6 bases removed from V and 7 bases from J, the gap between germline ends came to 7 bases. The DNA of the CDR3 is TGCAGTGCGGGGGACAATTCACCCCTCCACTTT. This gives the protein CSAGDNSPLHF.

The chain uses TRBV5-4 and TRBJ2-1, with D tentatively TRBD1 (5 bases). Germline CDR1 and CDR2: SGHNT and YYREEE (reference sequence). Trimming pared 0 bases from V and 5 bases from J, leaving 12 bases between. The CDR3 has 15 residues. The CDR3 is CASSLGQGSDNEQFF. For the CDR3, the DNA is TGTGCCAGCAGCTTGGGCCAGGGTTCCGACAATGAGCAGTTCTTC.

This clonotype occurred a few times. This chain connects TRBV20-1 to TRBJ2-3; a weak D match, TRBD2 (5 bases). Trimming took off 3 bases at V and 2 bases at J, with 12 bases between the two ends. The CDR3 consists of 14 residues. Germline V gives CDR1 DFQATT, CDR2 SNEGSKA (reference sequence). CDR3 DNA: TGCAGTGCTAGCGAGGGTTCGATCACAGATACGCAGTATTTT. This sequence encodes CSASEGSITDTQYF.

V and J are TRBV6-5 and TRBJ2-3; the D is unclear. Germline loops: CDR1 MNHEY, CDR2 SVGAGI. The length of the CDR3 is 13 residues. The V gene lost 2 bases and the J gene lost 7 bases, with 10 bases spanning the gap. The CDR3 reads CASSYGPSNTQYF. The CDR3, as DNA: TGTGCCAGCAGTTACGGGCCCTCTAATACGCAGTATTTT.

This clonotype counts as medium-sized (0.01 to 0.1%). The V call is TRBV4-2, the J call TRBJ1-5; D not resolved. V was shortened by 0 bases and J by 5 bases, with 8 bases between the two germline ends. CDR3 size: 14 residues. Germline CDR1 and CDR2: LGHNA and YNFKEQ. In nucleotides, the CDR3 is TGTGCCAGCAGCCAAGACGGCCTTGATCAGCCCCAGCATTTT. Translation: CASSQDGLDQPQHF.

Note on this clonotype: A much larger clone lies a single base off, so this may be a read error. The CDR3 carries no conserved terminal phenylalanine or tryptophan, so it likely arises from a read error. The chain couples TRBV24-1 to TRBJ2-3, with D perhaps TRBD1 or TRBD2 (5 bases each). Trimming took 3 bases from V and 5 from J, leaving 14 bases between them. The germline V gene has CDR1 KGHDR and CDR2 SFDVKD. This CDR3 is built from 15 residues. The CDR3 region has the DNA TGTGCCACCAGTGATACGGGACGGCGAATAGATACGCAGTATTCT. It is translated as CATSDTGRRIDTQYS.

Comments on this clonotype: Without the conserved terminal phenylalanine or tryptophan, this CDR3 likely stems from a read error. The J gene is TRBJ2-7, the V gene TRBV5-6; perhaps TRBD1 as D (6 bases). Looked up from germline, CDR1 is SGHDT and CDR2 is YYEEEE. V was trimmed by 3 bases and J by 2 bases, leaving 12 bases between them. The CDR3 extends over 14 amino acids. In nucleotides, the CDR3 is TGTGCCAGCAGCTCAGGGGAAGAGGCCTACGAGCAGTACCTC. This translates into CASSSGEEAYEQYL.

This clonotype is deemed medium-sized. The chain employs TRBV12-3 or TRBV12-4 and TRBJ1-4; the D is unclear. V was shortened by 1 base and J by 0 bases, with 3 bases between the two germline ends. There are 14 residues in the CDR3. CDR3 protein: CASSLEATNEKLFF. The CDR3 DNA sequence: TGTGCCAGCAGTTTAGAAGCAACTAATGAAAAACTGTTTTTT.

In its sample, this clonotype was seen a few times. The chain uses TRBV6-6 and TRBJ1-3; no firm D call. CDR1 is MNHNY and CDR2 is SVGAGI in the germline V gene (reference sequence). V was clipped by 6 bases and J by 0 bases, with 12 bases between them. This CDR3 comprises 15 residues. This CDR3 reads CASRLDGNSGNTIYF. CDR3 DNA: TGTGCCAGCAGACTGGACGGGAACTCTGGAAACACCATATATTTT.

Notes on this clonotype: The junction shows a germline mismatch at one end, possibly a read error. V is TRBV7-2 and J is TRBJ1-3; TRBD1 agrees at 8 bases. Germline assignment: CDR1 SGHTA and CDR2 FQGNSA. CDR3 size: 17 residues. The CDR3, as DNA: TGTGCCAGCAGCTCACCTCCGCGACAGGGGTCTGGAGACACCATATATTTT. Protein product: CASSSPPRQGSGDTIYF. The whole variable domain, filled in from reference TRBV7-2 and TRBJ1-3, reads GAGVSQSPSNKVTEKGKDVELRCDPISGHTALYWYRQSLGQGLEFLIYFQGNSAPDKSGLPSDRFSAERTGGSVSTLTIQRTQQEDSAVYLCASSSPPRQGSGDTIYFGEGSWLTVV.

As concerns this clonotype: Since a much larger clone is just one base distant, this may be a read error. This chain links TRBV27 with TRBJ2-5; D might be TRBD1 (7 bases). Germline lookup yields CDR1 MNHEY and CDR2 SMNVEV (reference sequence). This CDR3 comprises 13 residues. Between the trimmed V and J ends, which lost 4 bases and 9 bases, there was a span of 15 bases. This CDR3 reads CASSSQGEEAQYF. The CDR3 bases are TGTGCCAGCAGTTCCCAGGGGGAGGAGGCCCAGTACTTC.

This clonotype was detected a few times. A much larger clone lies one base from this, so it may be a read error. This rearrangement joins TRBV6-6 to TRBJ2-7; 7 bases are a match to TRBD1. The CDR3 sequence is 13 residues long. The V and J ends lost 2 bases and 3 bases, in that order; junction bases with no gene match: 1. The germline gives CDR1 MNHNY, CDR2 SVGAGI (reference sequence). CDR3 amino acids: CASSYRGLYEQYF. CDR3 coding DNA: TGTGCCAGCAGTTACAGGGGGCTCTACGAGCAGTACTTC.